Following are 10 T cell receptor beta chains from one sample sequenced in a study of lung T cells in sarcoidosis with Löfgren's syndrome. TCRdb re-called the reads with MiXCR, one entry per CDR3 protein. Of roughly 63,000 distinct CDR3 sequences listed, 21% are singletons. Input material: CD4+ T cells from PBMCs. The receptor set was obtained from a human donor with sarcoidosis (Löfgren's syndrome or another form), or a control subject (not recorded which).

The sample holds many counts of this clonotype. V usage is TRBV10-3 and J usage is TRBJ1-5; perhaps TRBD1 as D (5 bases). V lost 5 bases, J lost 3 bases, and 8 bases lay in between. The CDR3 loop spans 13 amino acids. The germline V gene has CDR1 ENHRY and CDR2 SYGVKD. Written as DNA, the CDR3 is TGTGCCATCAGTCGGGACGCCAATCAGCCCCAGCATTTT. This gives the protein CAISRDANQPQHF.

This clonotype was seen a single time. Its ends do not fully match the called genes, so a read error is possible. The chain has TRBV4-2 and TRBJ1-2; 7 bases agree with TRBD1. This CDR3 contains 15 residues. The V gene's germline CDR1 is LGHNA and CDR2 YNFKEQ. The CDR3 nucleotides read TGTGCCGGCAGCCATAACAGGGGTTTAGACTATGGCTACACCTTC. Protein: CAGSHNRGLDYGYTF.

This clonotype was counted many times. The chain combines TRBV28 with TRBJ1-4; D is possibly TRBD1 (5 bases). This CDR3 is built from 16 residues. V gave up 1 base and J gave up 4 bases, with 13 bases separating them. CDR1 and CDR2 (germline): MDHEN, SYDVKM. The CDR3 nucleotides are TGTGCCAGCAGTTTATACCTACAGGCCTATAATGAAAAACTGTTTTTT. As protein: CASSLYLQAYNEKLFF.

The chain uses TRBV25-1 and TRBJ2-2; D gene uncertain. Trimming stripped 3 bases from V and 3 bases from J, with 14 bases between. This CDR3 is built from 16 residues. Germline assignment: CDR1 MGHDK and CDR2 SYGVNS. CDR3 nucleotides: TGTGCCAGCAGTGAGGAGAGGATCGCGCACACCGGGGAGCTGTTTTTT. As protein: CASSEERIAHTGELFF.

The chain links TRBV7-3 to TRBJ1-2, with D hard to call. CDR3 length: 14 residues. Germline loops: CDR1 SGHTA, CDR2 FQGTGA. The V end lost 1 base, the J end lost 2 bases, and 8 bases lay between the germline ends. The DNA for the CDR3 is TGTGCCAGCAGCTTAAACAGATTCAACTATGGCTACACCTTC. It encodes CASSLNRFNYGYTF.

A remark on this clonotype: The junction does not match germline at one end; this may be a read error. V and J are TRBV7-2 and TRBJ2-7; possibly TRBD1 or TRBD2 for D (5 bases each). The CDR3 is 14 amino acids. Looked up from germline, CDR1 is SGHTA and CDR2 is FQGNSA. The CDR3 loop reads CAGSPGRSYYEQCF. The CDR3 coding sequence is TGTGCCGGCAGCCCGGGACGGTCCTACTACGAGCAGTGCTTC.

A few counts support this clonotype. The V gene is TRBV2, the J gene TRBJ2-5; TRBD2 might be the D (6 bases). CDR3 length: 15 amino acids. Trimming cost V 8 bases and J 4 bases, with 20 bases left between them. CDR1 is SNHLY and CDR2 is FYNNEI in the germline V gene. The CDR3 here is CASQQAGLVIETQYF. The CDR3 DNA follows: TGTGCCAGCCAACAAGCGGGCCTCGTCATAGAGACCCAGTACTTC.

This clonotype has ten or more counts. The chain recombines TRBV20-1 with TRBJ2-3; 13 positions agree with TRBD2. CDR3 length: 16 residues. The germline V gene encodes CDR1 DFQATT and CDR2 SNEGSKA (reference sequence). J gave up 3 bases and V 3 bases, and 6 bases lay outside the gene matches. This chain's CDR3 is CSASLLAGGRTDTQYF. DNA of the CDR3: TGCAGTGCTAGTCTACTAGCGGGAGGGCGTACAGATACGCAGTATTTT.

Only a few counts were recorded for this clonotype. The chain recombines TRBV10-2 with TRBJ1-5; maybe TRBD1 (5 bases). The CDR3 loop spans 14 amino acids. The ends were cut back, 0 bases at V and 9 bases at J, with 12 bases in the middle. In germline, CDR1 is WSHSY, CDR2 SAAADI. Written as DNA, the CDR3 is TGCGCCAGCAGTGAGTCCCGGGGCCTCCTGCCCCAGCATTTT. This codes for CASSESRGLLPQHF.

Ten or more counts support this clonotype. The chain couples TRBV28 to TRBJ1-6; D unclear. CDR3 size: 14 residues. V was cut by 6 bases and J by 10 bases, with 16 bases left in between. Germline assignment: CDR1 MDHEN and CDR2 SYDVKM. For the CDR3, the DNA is TGTGCCAGCAGACCCGAAACGGGAGGGTCACCCCTCCACTTT. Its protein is CASRPETGGSPLHF.